The 14 T cell receptor beta chains below all came from one sample that was sequenced in a study of T cells in Graves' hyperthyroidism and ophthalmopathy. From RNA transcripts, TCR beta CDR3 regions were amplified. An initial round of RT-PCR targeting the TCR CDR3 relied on the HTBI primer set. TCRdb reanalysed the multiplex PCR reads using MiXCR and keeps one entry per CDR3 protein. The sample records 350,000 or so distinct CDR3 sequences, about a sixth being singletons. What was sequenced was blood. The receptors were gathered from a woman aged 35 to 49 with Graves' ophthalmopathy.

This clonotype was detected many times. The gene calls are TRBV20-1 and TRBJ1-5, with D perhaps TRBD1 (6 bases). The V gene lost 0 bases and the J gene lost 2 bases, with 14 bases spanning the gap. The V gene's germline CDR1 is DFQATT and CDR2 SNEGSKA (reference sequence). CDR3 length: 16 amino acids. This CDR3 is CSAREFRGHGNQPQHF. The CDR3, as DNA: TGCAGTGCTAGAGAGTTTCGGGGGCATGGCAATCAGCCCCAGCATTTT.

The table lists this clonotype with many counts. The rearrangement joins TRBV27 to TRBJ2-7, with D maybe TRBD1 (6 bases). The germline V gene has CDR1 MNHEY and CDR2 SMNVEV (reference sequence). The germline V and J ends were trimmed by 6 bases and 3 bases, with 12 bases remaining between them. This CDR3 region has 13 residues. The CDR3 coding sequence is TGTGCCAGCAGCGATCACAGGGTCTACGAGCAGTACTTC. It translates to CASSDHRVYEQYF.

This clonotype was counted only a few times. V and J are TRBV6-2 or TRBV6-3 and TRBJ2-7; D remains ambiguous. Germline-derived CDR1 and CDR2 are MNHEY and SVGEGT. The CDR3 loop spans 11 amino acids. V lost 7 bases and J lost 5, with 9 bases in between. The CDR3 sequence: CASTNQDEQYF. CDR3 DNA: TGTGCCAGCACAAATCAAGACGAGCAGTACTTC.

This clonotype was seen ten or more times. V usage is TRBV29-1 and J usage is TRBJ2-6; D may be TRBD2 (5 bases). Germline assignment: CDR1 SQVTM and CDR2 ANQGSEA. The CDR3 totals 16 residues. V lost 5 bases to trimming and J lost 1 base, with 15 bases between them. CDR3 residues: CSVTSPGTSGANVLTF. The CDR3 DNA is TGCAGCGTTACCAGCCCGGGAACATCTGGGGCCAACGTCCTGACTTTC.

At least ten counts were recorded for this clonotype. CDR3 loop: CSAGQGLGETQYF. The DNA for the CDR3 is TGCAGTGCCGGACAGGGCCTCGGGGAGACCCAGTACTTC. This chain links TRBV20-1 with TRBJ2-5, with 8 bases lining up with TRBD1. Trimming at V came to 6 bases and at J to 5 bases, leaving 8 bases not matched to a gene. This CDR3 has 13 residues. The germline CDR1 and CDR2 sequences are DFQATT and SNEGSKA (reference sequence).

Ten or more counts support this clonotype. J is TRBJ2-7 and V is TRBV13, with a possible D match to TRBD1 (6 bases). CDR3 size: 12 residues. With 6 bases removed from V and 5 bases from J, the gap between germline ends came to 11 bases. In germline, CDR1 is PRHDT, CDR2 FYEKMQ (reference sequence). CDR3 amino acids: CASREQGNEQYF. The CDR3 nucleotides are TGTGCCAGCAGAGAACAGGGTAACGAGCAGTACTTC.

This clonotype was seen many times. CDR3 sequence reads: CASSTGQGRHQPQHF. The CDR3 nucleotides are TGTGCCAGCAGTACCGGACAGGGACGACATCAGCCCCAGCATTTT. J is TRBJ1-5 and V is TRBV28, with 8 bases fitting TRBD1. Trimming at V came to 5 bases and at J to 5 bases, leaving 8 bases not matched to a gene. The germline CDR1 and CDR2 sequences are MDHEN and SYDVKM. CDR3 length: 15 amino acids.

This clonotype was picked up many times. The chain has TRBV20-1 and TRBJ2-2; tentatively, D is TRBD1 (6 bases). Germline V gene lookup returns CDR1 DFQATT and CDR2 SNEGSKA (reference sequence). The CDR3 loop spans 16 amino acids. With 1 base removed from V and 5 bases from J, the gap between germline ends came to 17 bases. In nucleotides, the CDR3 is TGCAGTGCTAGAGCCCCTGGACAGTTGGATACCGGGGAGCTGTTTTTT. Translated, it gives CSARAPGQLDTGELFF.

In its sample, this clonotype was seen a few times. One end of the junction is discordant with germline, which a read error may explain. The gene calls are TRBV7-9 and TRBJ2-2; 8 bases align to TRBD1. Per germline, CDR1 SEHNR and CDR2 FQNEAQ (reference sequence). This CDR3 contains 15 residues. This chain's CDR3 is CATSLRGPLTGELFF. In nucleotides, the CDR3 is TGTGCCACCAGCCTCAGGGGGCCCCTCACCGGGGAGCTGTTTTTT.

Ten or more counts support this clonotype. This CDR3 is CSASGHSSYEQYF. The DNA for the CDR3 is TGCAGTGCTAGCGGGCACAGCTCCTACGAGCAGTACTTC. This chain joins TRBV20-1 and TRBJ2-7, with no clear D. V was shortened by 3 bases and J by 0 bases, with 9 bases between the two germline ends. This CDR3 has 13 amino acids. The V gene's germline CDR1 is DFQATT and CDR2 SNEGSKA (reference sequence).

This clonotype was observed many times. The chain recombines TRBV9 with TRBJ1-1; 9 positions match TRBD1. V gave up 7 bases and J gave up 0 bases; unmatched junction bases: 13. CDR1 SGDLS and CDR2 YYNGEE come from the germline V gene. The CDR3 runs 17 residues. CDR3 coding DNA: TGTGCCAGCCCAGGACCTCGACAGGGGGGCATGAACACTGAAGCTTTCTTT. This sequence encodes CASPGPRQGGMNTEAFF.

The sample holds many counts of this clonotype. This sequence joins TRBV7-6 and TRBJ2-7; the D is unclear. Germline CDR1 and CDR2: SGHVS and FNYEAQ. This CDR3 contains 17 residues. The ends were cut back, 1 base at V and 3 bases at J, with 19 bases in the middle. The CDR3 sequence: CASSLGPVWGGSYEQYF. The DNA of the CDR3 is TGTGCCAGCAGCTTAGGACCCGTGTGGGGTGGAAGCTACGAGCAGTACTTC.

This clonotype was counted many times. The junction differs from germline at one of its ends, possibly a read error. This sequence joins TRBV7-7 and TRBJ2-5, with TRBD2 matching over 7 bases. The CDR3 sequence is 13 residues long. The V gene's germline CDR1 is SSHAT and CDR2 FNYEAQ (reference sequence). The CDR3 region is CASSGAGPGTQYF. In DNA form, the CDR3 reads TGTGCTAGCAGCGGGGCGGGCCCGGGGACCCAGTACTTC. Based on the CDR3 plus reference TRBV7-7 and TRBJ2-5, the full variable domain is GAGVSQSPRYKVTKRGQDVTLRCDPISSHATLYWYQQALGQGPEFLTYFNYEAQPDKSGLPSDRFSAERPEGSISTLTIQRTEQRDSAMYRCASSGAGPGTQYFGPGTRLLVL.

The V gene is TRBV4-2, the J gene TRBJ1-1; a possible D gene is TRBD1 (5 bases). This CDR3 has 15 residues. Germline CDR1 reads LGHNA; CDR2 reads YNFKEQ. With 1 base removed from V and 0 bases from J, the gap between germline ends came to 9 bases. This CDR3 is CASSQVTDMNTEAFF. CDR3 nucleotide sequence: TGTGCCAGCAGCCAAGTTACGGACATGAACACTGAAGCTTTCTTT.